Shown below are 22 T cell receptor beta chains from a single sample sequenced in a study of cytomegalovirus exposure and HLA in healthy donors. The PCR made use of 60 Vbeta and 13 Jbeta primers. Produced via immunoSEQ multiplex PCR; TCRdb's table is partial and in-frame only. The repertoire table contains some 150,000 clones. Input material: PBMCs. These receptors all stem from a young woman in good health and CMV-seropositive.

The chain uses TRBV19 and TRBJ2-3, with 10 bases fitting TRBD1. Germline CDR1 reads LNHDA; CDR2 reads SQIVND (reference sequence). The J segment lost 5 bases and the V segment lost 7 bases, leaving 6 bases of the junction unmatched. CDR3 size: 14 residues. CDR3 protein: CASKRQGAGDTQYF. In nucleotides, the CDR3 is TGTGCCAGTAAGCGACAGGGGGCCGGAGATACGCAGTATTTT.

The chain carries TRBV4-2 and TRBJ2-1; TRBD2 matches 9 bases. Germline V gene lookup returns CDR1 LGHNA and CDR2 YNFKEQ. V dropped 0 bases and J dropped 8; count of bases not matched to a gene: 8. The CDR3 spans 16 residues. CDR3 bases: TGTGCCAGCAGCCAAGATACGGGCGGGGGGGCCGATGAGCAGTTCTTC. It is translated as CASSQDTGGGADEQFF.

The chain links TRBV7-9 to TRBJ1-2, with TRBD1 as a possible D gene (5 bases). The V end was cut by 1 base, the J end by 4 bases, with 16 bases between. CDR1 and CDR2 (germline): SEHNR, FQNEAQ (reference sequence). The CDR3 has 16 residues. This chain's CDR3 is CASSLGRRDLIYGYTF. The CDR3 DNA follows: TGTGCCAGCAGCTTAGGAAGGAGGGACCTCATCTATGGCTACACCTTC. The full variable domain, its missing parts supplied by reference TRBV7-9 and TRBJ1-2, is DTGVSQNPRHKITKRGQNVTFRCDPISEHNRLYWYRQTLGQGPEFLTYFQNEAQLEKSRLLSDRFSAERPKGSFSTLEIQRTEQGDSAMYLCASSLGRRDLIYGYTFGSGTRLTVV.

The chain joins TRBV11-2 to TRBJ2-3; TRBD2 aligns across 13 bases. The length of the CDR3 is 15 residues. Germline lookup yields CDR1 SGHAT and CDR2 FQNNGV. V lost 5 bases and J lost 4; bases outside the gene matches: 3. CDR3 protein: CASSQGLAGADTQYF. Here the CDR3 DNA reads TGTGCCAGCAGCCAAGGACTAGCGGGGGCAGATACGCAGTATTTT.

V is TRBV9 and J is TRBJ2-3; tentatively, D is TRBD1 (6 bases). Trimming shortened V by 0 bases and J by 7 bases, and 15 bases separated the two germline ends. The germline V gene encodes CDR1 SGDLS and CDR2 YYNGEE. This CDR3 spans 15 amino acids. For the CDR3, the DNA is TGTGCCAGCAGCGTAGCCAGGGGTGACACGTATACGCAGTATTTT. Translation: CASSVARGDTYTQYF.

V and J are TRBV6-4 and TRBJ2-1, with D possibly TRBD2 on 6 matching bases. Germline V gene sequence: CDR1 MRHNA, CDR2 SNTAGT. V dropped 2 bases and J dropped 8 bases, with 16 bases sitting between them. The CDR3 totals 15 residues. CDR3 DNA: TGTGCCAGCAGTGACGTTAGCGGAACCGCGGATGAGCAGTTCTTC. Translated: CASSDVSGTADEQFF.

The chain combines TRBV9 with TRBJ2-3; no firm D call. V was clipped by 0 bases and J by 5 bases, with 10 bases between them. Looked up from germline, CDR1 is SGDLS and CDR2 is YYNGEE. This CDR3 region has 14 residues. CDR3 sequence reads: CASSVGGVGDTQYF. The CDR3 bases are TGTGCCAGCAGCGTAGGAGGAGTGGGAGATACGCAGTATTTT.

This sequence joins TRBV7-9 and TRBJ2-1, with 12 bases aligning to TRBD1. This CDR3 has 17 residues. V shed 6 bases and J 7 bases; nucleotides not matched to a gene: 13. Looked up from germline, CDR1 is SEHNR and CDR2 is FQNEAQ (reference sequence). CDR3 coding DNA: TGTGCCAGCAGACGCCCCCCGGGACAGGGGGCGCGAAATGAGCAGTTCTTC. Residues: CASRRPPGQGARNEQFF.

This chain joins TRBV29-1 and TRBJ2-5, with 8 nucleotides matching TRBD2. Germline V gives CDR1 SQVTM, CDR2 ANQGSEA. The CDR3 totals 15 residues. Losses at the gene ends were 6 bases for V and 3 bases for J; bases not matched to a gene: 12. The DNA for the CDR3 is TGCAGCGTGCGGCGTAGCGGGGTTGGAAAAGAGACCCAGTACTTC. It yields the protein CSVRRSGVGKETQYF.

This chain connects TRBV30 to TRBJ2-5, with 7 bases aligning to TRBD2. Judging by the DNA end, TRBJ2-7 fits better; the J call may be wrong. The CDR3 length is 13 residues. Germline-derived CDR1 and CDR2 are GTSNPN and SVGIG (reference sequence). Here the CDR3 DNA reads TGTGCCTGGAGTGTGGGGGGGACTTACGAGCAGTACTTC. It encodes CAWSVGGTYEQYF.

V is TRBV7-9 and J is TRBJ1-1, with a tentative D call TRBD1 (6 bases). In germline, CDR1 is SEHNR, CDR2 FQNEAQ (reference sequence). This CDR3 spans 15 amino acids. V was trimmed by 4 bases and J by 0 bases, leaving 12 bases between them. Here the CDR3 reads CASSWQTGLNTEAFF. Here the CDR3 DNA reads TGTGCCAGCAGCTGGCAGACAGGACTGAACACTGAAGCTTTCTTT. The full variable domain, with the rest looked up from reference TRBV7-9 and TRBJ1-1, is DTGVSQNPRHKITKRGQNVTFRCDPISEHNRLYWYRQTLGQGPEFLTYFQNEAQLEKSRLLSDRFSAERPKGSFSTLEIQRTEQGDSAMYLCASSWQTGLNTEAFFGQGTRLTVV.

The rearrangement joins TRBV6-5 to TRBJ2-1; D gene ambiguous. The CDR3 is 14 amino acids. The V gene lost 6 bases and the J gene lost 1 base, with 10 bases spanning the gap. Germline lookup yields CDR1 MNHEY and CDR2 SVGAGI. The chain's CDR3 is CASSPGWSYNEQFF. CDR3 DNA: TGTGCCAGCAGCCCGGGTTGGTCCTACAATGAGCAGTTCTTC.

V gene TRBV10-1 combines with J gene TRBJ2-7; D remains unclear. This CDR3 comprises 12 residues. CDR1 and CDR2 (germline): WNHNN, SYGVQD (reference sequence). Trimming shortened V by 8 bases and J by 3 bases, and 11 bases separated the two germline ends. CDR3 amino acids: CASSDSFYEQYF. The CDR3 DNA sequence: TGCGCCAGCTCCGACTCATTCTACGAGCAGTACTTC.

This rearrangement joins TRBV6-6 to TRBJ1-1; D is unclear. V gave up 8 bases and J gave up 2 bases, with 6 bases separating them. Germline CDR1 and CDR2: MNHNY and SVGAGI (reference sequence). The CDR3 runs 11 residues. The CDR3 protein is CASGRNTEAFF. CDR3 sequence (DNA): TGTGCCAGCGGCCGCAACACTGAAGCTTTCTTT.

The chain carries TRBV5-6 and TRBJ1-4, with 9 bases identical to TRBD1. CDR1 and CDR2 from the germline V gene are SGHDT and YYEEEE. CDR3 length: 15 residues. J gave up 7 bases and V 0 bases, and 4 bases lay outside the gene matches. The CDR3 DNA reads TGTGCCAGCAGCTTGGTGGGACAGGGACCTGAAAAACTGTTTTTT. Translated: CASSLVGQGPEKLFF.

This rearrangement joins TRBV7-8 to TRBJ1-6, with a possible D match to TRBD1 (6 bases). Trimming left V 3 bases short and J 10 bases short, with 10 bases between. CDR1 is SGHVS, CDR2 FQNEAQ, per germline. The CDR3 loop spans 13 amino acids. The chain's CDR3 is CASSFPGVSPLHF. As DNA, the CDR3 is TGTGCCAGCAGCTTTCCAGGGGTCTCACCCCTCCACTTT.

This rearrangement joins TRBV7-2 to TRBJ2-1, with 9 bases lining up with TRBD1. CDR1 and CDR2 from the germline V gene are SGHTA and FQGNSA. With 5 bases clipped from V and 7 bases from J, the junction kept 12 bases outside the gene matches. This CDR3 has 16 amino acids. CDR3 DNA sequence: TGTGCCAGCAGCCAGAAAGCGACAGGGGGTTGGAATGAGCAGTTCTTC. It codes for CASSQKATGGWNEQFF.

V is TRBV14 and J is TRBJ2-7, with 11 bases matching TRBD2. Germline lookup yields CDR1 SGHDN and CDR2 FVKESK. This CDR3 has 14 amino acids. V lost 5 bases and J lost 5; bases outside the gene matches: 5. CDR3 nucleotide sequence: TGTGCCAGCAGCATCATAGCGGGAGGGAACGAGCAGTACTTC. This translates into CASSIIAGGNEQYF.

This chain connects TRBV19 to TRBJ1-6; D might be TRBD1 (5 bases). The V end lost 3 bases, the J end lost 8 bases, and 14 bases lay between the germline ends. There are 15 residues in the CDR3. Germline V gene data show CDR1 as LNHDA and CDR2 as SQIVND (reference sequence). CDR3 protein: CASSIVGVGHSPLHF. The CDR3 DNA reads as TGTGCCAGTAGTATCGTAGGGGTCGGGCATTCACCCCTCCACTTT.

The rearrangement joins TRBV6-5 to TRBJ1-1; D is ambiguous. V was pared by 0 bases and J by 0 bases, with 11 bases between. In germline, CDR1 is MNHEY, CDR2 SVGAGI. This CDR3 is 16 amino acids long. The CDR3 is CASSYSLSLVNTEAFF. In DNA form, the CDR3 reads TGTGCCAGCAGTTACTCTCTGAGTTTAGTGAACACTGAAGCTTTCTTT.

The genes are TRBV5-1 and TRBJ2-7, with TRBD1 matching over 11 bases. The germline gives CDR1 SGHRS, CDR2 YFSETQ. CDR3 length: 14 residues. V gave up 0 bases and J gave up 7 bases; unmatched junction bases: 3. CDR3: CASSLVGQGEEQYF. CDR3 sequence (DNA): TGCGCCAGCAGCTTGGTGGGACAGGGGGAAGAGCAGTACTTC.

The chain joins TRBV6-1 to TRBJ1-5; D not certain. Germline CDR1 and CDR2: MNHNS and SASEGT. The CDR3 runs to 14 residues. The V and J ends lost 6 bases and 0 bases respectively, with 9 bases between them. CDR3 residues: CASRQDYSNQPQHF. In nucleotides, the CDR3 is TGTGCCAGCAGGCAGGATTATAGCAATCAGCCCCAGCATTTT.